This T cell receptor (beta chain) is from a study of T cell responses to AZD1222 COVID-19 vaccine. Repertoires were generated with immunoSEQ multiplex PCR, while TCRdb's copy carries only in-frame clones and drops some. Of 95,000 to 150,000 clones listed, more than 70% are singletons. The clonotype comes from an adult in good health. The material was peripheral blood, obtained on day 0 of AZD1222 vaccination.

As DNA, the CDR3 is TGTGCCACCAGTGATTTTACCGAGCAGTACTTC. Its translation is CATSDFTEQYF. The V gene is TRBV24-1, the J gene TRBJ2-7, with D unclear. Trimming removed 1 base at V and 6 bases at J, with 3 bases between. The CDR3 totals 11 residues. Per the germline V gene, CDR1 is KGHDR and CDR2 is SFDVKD.